One and the same sample provided the 23 T cell receptor beta chains below, sequenced in a study of cytomegalovirus exposure and HLA in healthy donors. The primer mix had 60 Vbeta and 13 Jbeta primers. Only in-frame clones appear in the TCRdb table, and some are missing; sequencing was by immunoSEQ multiplex PCR. Seen here are about 260,000 clones, about 75% observed once, and the top ten hold approximately 2.5%. Sequenced sample: PBMCs. Receptors originate from a female donor in good health and CMV-seronegative.

This clone was seen more than once but under ten times. This sequence joins TRBV18 and TRBJ1-2; a weak D match, TRBD1 (5 bases). CDR1 and CDR2 (germline): KGHSH, LQKENI. V was cut by 5 bases and J by 4 bases, with 20 bases left in between. The CDR3 covers 16 residues. CDR3 sequence reads: CASSSIKDTESYGYTF. For the CDR3, the DNA is TGTGCCAGCTCATCGATAAAGGACACCGAGTCCTATGGCTACACCTTC.

The gene calls are TRBV5-5 and TRBJ2-7; weak D call: TRBD1 (6 bases). This CDR3 has 18 residues. Trimming left V 0 bases short and J 0 bases short, with 19 bases between. In germline, CDR1 is SGHKS, CDR2 YYEKEE (reference sequence). The CDR3 coding sequence is TGTGCCAGCAGCTTGGGACCCCGACCCGGACAGCCCTCCTACGAGCAGTACTTC. It encodes CASSLGPRPGQPSYEQYF.

This clone appeared a few times. The V call is TRBV20-1, the J call TRBJ2-7; D gene unclear. The CDR3 is made up of 11 amino acids. V gave up 2 bases and J gave up 4 bases, with 6 bases separating them. From germline, CDR1 is DFQATT and CDR2 SNEGSKA (reference sequence). The CDR3 loop is CSARLGYEQYF. CDR3 DNA: TGCAGTGCTAGACTAGGTTACGAGCAGTACTTC.

The CDR3 DNA sequence: TGTGCCAGCAGCTTGAATCGGGGACTAGCGCCGTCCTACGAGCAGTACTTC. Residues: CASSLNRGLAPSYEQYF. This rearrangement joins TRBV5-4 to TRBJ2-7; 10 bases are shared with TRBD2. V was pared by 1 base and J by 1 base, with 8 bases of the junction left unmatched. The CDR3 covers 17 residues. Germline CDR1 SGHNT, CDR2 YYREEE (reference sequence).

The V and J genes are TRBV6-5 and TRBJ2-1; 8 bases line up with TRBD2. CDR1 MNHEY and CDR2 SVGAGI come from the germline V gene. V was pared by 6 bases and J by 8 bases, with 12 bases of the junction left unmatched. The CDR3 is 15 residues long. For the CDR3, the DNA is TGTGCCAGCAGCTTACGGGGACTAGGTATCTATGAGCAGTTCTTC. Protein: CASSLRGLGIYEQFF.

The chain recombines TRBV18 with TRBJ2-1, with 10 bases aligning to TRBD2. V shed 5 bases, J shed 7 bases, and the junction held 5 bases outside the gene matches. Germline V gives CDR1 KGHSH, CDR2 LQKENI. The length of the CDR3 is 14 residues. DNA for the CDR3: TGTGCCAGCTCAATACTAGCGGGACTGAATGAGCAGTTCTTC. It specifies CASSILAGLNEQFF.

The chain uses TRBV4-1 and TRBJ2-1, with TRBD2 matching 12 bases. The V gene end was trimmed by 3 bases and the J gene end by 9 bases; junction bases not matched to a gene: 6. Germline-derived CDR1 and CDR2 are MGHRA and YSYEKL. The CDR3 spans 15 residues. The CDR3 reads CASSQTSGSFGEQFF. The CDR3 coding sequence is TGCGCCAGCAGCCAGACTAGCGGGAGTTTTGGTGAGCAGTTCTTC.

This clone was observed a few times. The V call is TRBV7-9, the J call TRBJ2-7; D not resolved. Per the germline V gene, CDR1 is SEHNR and CDR2 is FQNEAQ (reference sequence). The V end lost 5 bases, the J end lost 3 bases, and 11 bases lay between the germline ends. The CDR3 extends over 13 amino acids. As DNA, the CDR3 is TGTGCCAGCAGCGCCTACCAGCGCTACGAGCAGTACTTC. Its translation: CASSAYQRYEQYF.

The chain employs TRBV7-9 and TRBJ2-2; D is unresolved. Germline CDR1 reads SEHNR; CDR2 reads FQNEAQ (reference sequence). This CDR3 has 12 residues. Trimming stripped 1 base from V and 7 bases from J, with 4 bases between. The CDR3 sequence: CASSLVIGELFF. The CDR3 region has the DNA TGTGCCAGCAGCTTAGTAATCGGGGAGCTGTTTTTT.

V and J are TRBV5-1 and TRBJ2-3; possible D gene TRBD2, 6 bases. CDR1 and CDR2 from the germline V gene are SGHRS and YFSETQ. The CDR3 loop spans 16 amino acids. Trimming cost V 0 bases and J 2 bases, with 13 bases left between them. The chain's CDR3 is CASSLGASALTDTQYF. CDR3 DNA sequence: TGCGCCAGCAGCTTGGGTGCTAGCGCCCTCACAGATACGCAGTATTTT. The full variable domain, its missing parts supplied by reference TRBV5-1 and TRBJ2-3, is KAGVTQTPRYLIKTRGQQVTLSCSPISGHRSVSWYQQTPGQGLQFLFEYFSETQRNKGNFPGRFSGRQFSNSRSEMNVSTLELGDSALYLCASSLGASALTDTQYFGPGTRLTVL.

J is TRBJ2-1 and V is TRBV5-8; TRBD2 is a possible D gene (7 bases). The V end lost 1 base, the J end lost 7 bases, and 18 bases lay between the germline ends. Per germline, CDR1 SGHTS and CDR2 YDEGEE. CDR3 length: 16 amino acids. This CDR3 reads CASSLKSGGFRNEQFF. The CDR3 DNA reads as TGTGCCAGCAGCTTGAAGTCGGGGGGCTTTCGGAATGAGCAGTTCTTC.

The J gene is TRBJ2-3, the V gene TRBV7-9; D ambiguous. Germline-derived CDR1 and CDR2 are SEHNR and FQNEAQ (reference sequence). The CDR3 extends over 15 amino acids. Trimming cost V 2 bases and J 6 bases, with 15 bases left between them. The CDR3 reads CASSLLLLVKDTQYF. CDR3 bases: TGTGCCAGCAGCTTACTCCTTCTAGTCAAGGATACGCAGTATTTT.

This chain joins TRBV15 and TRBJ2-7; D perhaps matches TRBD1 (6 bases). The germline V gene encodes CDR1 LNHNV and CDR2 YYDKDF (reference sequence). The germline V and J ends were trimmed by 1 base and 2 bases, with 12 bases remaining between them. The CDR3 is 15 residues long. The CDR3 reads CATSRVRTDPYEQYF. CDR3 nucleotides: TGTGCCACCAGCAGAGTGAGGACAGATCCCTACGAGCAGTACTTC.

V usage is TRBV28 and J usage is TRBJ1-3; D remains unclear. V lost 3 bases and J 4 bases, leaving 7 bases between the germline ends. Germline assignment: CDR1 MDHEN and CDR2 SYDVKM. The length of the CDR3 is 13 residues. The CDR3 reads CASSFSRGNTIYF. The CDR3 region has the DNA TGTGCCAGCAGTTTTAGTAGAGGAAACACCATATATTTT.

V and J are TRBV5-1 and TRBJ2-5; TRBD1 matches 7 bases. The DNA end lines up better with TRBJ2-7; the J call may be wrong. The CDR3 length is 15 residues. CDR1 and CDR2 from the germline V gene are SGHRS and YFSETQ. The DNA of the CDR3 is TGCGCCAGCAGCCTGGAAGGGACAGCCTCCTACGAGCAGTACTTC. Protein: CASSLEGTASYEQYF.

The rearrangement links TRBV10-3 to TRBJ1-3; 7 bases line up with TRBD1. The CDR3 has 14 amino acids. V gave up 6 bases and J gave up 2 bases; unmatched junction bases: 4. CDR1 is ENHRY and CDR2 is SYGVKD in the germline V gene. CDR3 amino acids: CAIRKGQAGNTIYF. Written as DNA, the CDR3 is TGTGCCATCAGGAAAGGACAGGCTGGAAACACCATATATTTT.

The V gene is TRBV6-5, the J gene TRBJ2-1, with 7 nucleotides matching TRBD1. The CDR3 contains 15 residues. The germline CDR1 and CDR2 sequences are MNHEY and SVGAGI. V lost 6 bases, J lost 2 bases, and 7 bases stayed unmatched. In DNA form, the CDR3 reads TGTGCCAGCAGACCTCTGACAGGGCCCTACAATGAGCAGTTCTTC. Translation gives CASRPLTGPYNEQFF.

This chain joins TRBV7-9 and TRBJ2-3; TRBD2 matches at 10 bases. With 5 bases clipped from V and 3 bases from J, the junction kept 5 bases outside the gene matches. This CDR3 contains 15 residues. Germline CDR1 is SEHNR and CDR2 is FQNEAQ (reference sequence). CDR3 region: CASSPLAGATDTQYF. The CDR3 DNA follows: TGTGCCAGCAGCCCCCTAGCGGGAGCGACAGATACGCAGTATTTT. The full variable domain, completed using reference TRBV7-9 and TRBJ2-3, is DTGVSQNPRHKITKRGQNVTFRCDPISEHNRLYWYRQTLGQGPEFLTYFQNEAQLEKSRLLSDRFSAERPKGSFSTLEIQRTEQGDSAMYLCASSPLAGATDTQYFGPGTRLTVL.

The chain carries TRBV9 and TRBJ2-2, with 7 bases matching TRBD2. The V gene's germline CDR1 is SGDLS and CDR2 YYNGEE. This CDR3 is built from 15 residues. The J segment lost 2 bases and the V segment lost 2 bases, leaving 3 bases of the junction unmatched. CDR3 protein: CASSVRGSNTGELFF. CDR3 in DNA: TGTGCCAGCAGCGTGCGCGGGAGCAACACCGGGGAGCTGTTTTTT. The variable domain in full, with the rest retrieved from reference TRBV9 and TRBJ2-2, is DSGVTQTPKHLITATGQRVTLRCSPRSGDLSVYWYQQSLDQGLQFLIQYYNGEERAKGNILERFSAQQFPDLHSELNLSSLELGDSALYFCASSVRGSNTGELFFGEGSRLTVL.

This chain links TRBV5-1 with TRBJ1-1, with 10 bases matching TRBD1. CDR1 and CDR2 from the germline V gene are SGHRS and YFSETQ. Unmatched junction bases numbered 10, after V lost 4 bases and J lost 4 bases. The CDR3 runs 16 residues. DNA of the CDR3: TGCGCCAGCAGCCAAATCCCGGGACAGGGGAGCACTGAAGCTTTCTTT. This gives the protein CASSQIPGQGSTEAFF.

The genes are TRBV18 and TRBJ2-3, with D perhaps TRBD1 (6 bases). The CDR3 has 16 amino acids. Per the germline V gene, CDR1 is KGHSH and CDR2 is LQKENI. V was trimmed by 3 bases and J by 1 base, leaving 14 bases between them. The CDR3 sequence: CASSPRQDVGTDTQYF. In nucleotides, the CDR3 is TGTGCCAGCTCACCCAGACAGGACGTCGGCACAGATACGCAGTATTTT.

V and J are TRBV5-1 and TRBJ1-1; no definite D call. V lost 2 bases to trimming and J lost 0 bases, with 8 bases between them. The CDR3 is made up of 14 amino acids. Germline V lookup: CDR1 SGHRS, CDR2 YFSETQ. In DNA form, the CDR3 reads TGCGCCAGCAGCTTCGACTCAGTGAACACTGAAGCTTTCTTT. Protein sequence: CASSFDSVNTEAFF.

The V and J genes are TRBV15 and TRBJ2-5, with D perhaps matching TRBD1 (5 bases). The last part of the DNA fits TRBJ2-7 better; the J call may be wrong. Germline CDR1 reads LNHNV; CDR2 reads YYDKDF (reference sequence). The length of the CDR3 is 14 residues. The CDR3 reads CATSREGVSYEQYF. CDR3 bases: TGTGCCACCAGCAGAGAAGGGGTTTCCTACGAGCAGTACTTC.